Sequencing of this T cell receptor beta chain was carried out in a study of technical replicates of blood from several donors. This clone has only one observation. Repertoires were generated with immunoSEQ multiplex PCR, while TCRdb's copy carries only in-frame clones and drops some. The data hold fewer than 100,000 clones, with 85% to 95% observed a single time. The CDR3 has 16 amino acids. In germline, CDR1 is SGHTA, CDR2 FQGNSA. Losses at the gene ends were 0 bases for V and 8 bases for J; bases not matched to a gene: 7. The TCR was taken from a human donor in good health. Material: T cells isolated from PBMCs. The gene calls are TRBV7-2 and TRBJ2-2; 9 bases match TRBD1. The CDR3 DNA reads TGTGCCAGCAGCTTAGCCGGGACAGGGATAAGGGGGGAGCTGTTTTTT. Encoded protein: CASSLAGTGIRGELFF.